The clone carrying this T cell receptor (beta chain) appeared many times. Germline V gene sequence: CDR1 SGHRS, CDR2 YFSETQ. Trimming removed 4 bases from V and 1 base from J, with 8 bases in between. CDR3 size: 13 residues. The record originates from a study of neurological immune-mediated disorders. The cDNA was produced through 5'RACE with 10-nucleotide random UMIs. TCRdb reprocessed the 5' RACE reads with MiXCR, giving one entry per CDR3 protein. The sample includes about 120,000 distinct CDR3 sequences, more than 2.5% of them seen just once. The sequenced sample was PBMCs. The V call is TRBV5-1, the J call TRBJ1-1; D may be TRBD1 (6 bases). The clonotype was recovered from a woman in her 30s with multiple sclerosis. The chain's CDR3 is CASSVQGNTEAFF. Here the CDR3 DNA reads TGCGCCAGCAGCGTACAGGGGAACACTGAAGCTTTCTTT.